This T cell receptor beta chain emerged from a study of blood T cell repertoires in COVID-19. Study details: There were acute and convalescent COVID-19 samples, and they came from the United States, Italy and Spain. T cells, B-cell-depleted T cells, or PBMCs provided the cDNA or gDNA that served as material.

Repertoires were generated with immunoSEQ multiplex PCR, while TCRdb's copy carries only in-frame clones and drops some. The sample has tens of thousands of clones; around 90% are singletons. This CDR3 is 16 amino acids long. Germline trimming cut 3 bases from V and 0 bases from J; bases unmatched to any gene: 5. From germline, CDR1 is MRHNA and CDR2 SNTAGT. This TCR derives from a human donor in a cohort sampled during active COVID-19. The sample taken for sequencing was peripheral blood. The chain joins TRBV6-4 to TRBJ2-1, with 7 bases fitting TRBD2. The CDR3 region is CASSEFGGGSYNEQFF. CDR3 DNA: TGTGCCAGCAGTGAATTTGGCGGGGGCTCCTACAATGAGCAGTTCTTC.